This TCR beta chain was profiled in a study of T cells in Graves' hyperthyroidism and ophthalmopathy. Graves' hyperthyroidism without ophthalmopathy progression within 18 months was termed stable. Hyperthyroidism patients were newly diagnosed, had disease duration under 2 months, and were aged 18 to 65 years. Any patient presenting with uncontrolled infection, other autoimmune disease, pregnancy or lactation was left out. What was amplified from RNA transcripts were TCR beta CDR3 regions. During a first-round RT-PCR of the TCR CDR3, the HTBI primer set was used. Using its own MiXCR run on the multiplex PCR reads, TCRdb lists one record per CDR3 protein. The profile shows around 300,000 distinct CDR3 sequences, 12% to 15% of them singletons. Study findings and constraints: Ophthalmopathy was predicted by the model a median of roughly 6.6 months ahead of onset.

Germline CDR1 reads MNHNS; CDR2 reads SASEGT. The V gene lost 6 bases and the J gene lost 5 bases, with 17 bases spanning the gap. The CDR3 is 15 amino acids. This clonotype appeared many times. Its specificity is unknown. The sequence derives from a woman in her forties with Graves' hyperthyroidism. This chain uses TRBV6-1 with TRBJ2-1; a possible D gene is TRBD2 (7 bases). The specimen sequenced was blood. The CDR3 bases are TGTGCCAGCAGGGAGCTAGGGGGGGGACACAATGAGCAGTTCTTC. It codes for CASRELGGGHNEQFF.